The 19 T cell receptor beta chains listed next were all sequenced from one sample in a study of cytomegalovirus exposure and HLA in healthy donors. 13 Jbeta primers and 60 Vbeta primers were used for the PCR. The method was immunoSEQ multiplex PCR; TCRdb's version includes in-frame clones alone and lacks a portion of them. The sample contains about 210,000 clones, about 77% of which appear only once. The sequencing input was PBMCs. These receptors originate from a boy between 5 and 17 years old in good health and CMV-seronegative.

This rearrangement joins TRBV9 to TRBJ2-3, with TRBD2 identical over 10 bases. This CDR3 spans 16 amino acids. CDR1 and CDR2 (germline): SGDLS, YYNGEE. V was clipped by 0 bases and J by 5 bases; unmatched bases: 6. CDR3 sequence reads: CASSVASGGAQDTQYF. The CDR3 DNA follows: TGTGCCAGCAGCGTAGCGAGCGGGGGGGCTCAAGATACGCAGTATTTT.

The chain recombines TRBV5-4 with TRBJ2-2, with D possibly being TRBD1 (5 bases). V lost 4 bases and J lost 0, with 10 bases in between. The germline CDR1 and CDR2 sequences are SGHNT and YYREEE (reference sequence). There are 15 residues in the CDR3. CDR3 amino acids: CASSRQSPNTGELFF. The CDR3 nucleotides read TGTGCCAGCAGCCGACAGAGTCCGAACACCGGGGAGCTGTTTTTT.

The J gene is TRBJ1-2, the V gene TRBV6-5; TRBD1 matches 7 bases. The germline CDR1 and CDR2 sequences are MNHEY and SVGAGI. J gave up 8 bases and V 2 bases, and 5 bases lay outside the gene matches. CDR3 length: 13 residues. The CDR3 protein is CASSYTQGMGYTF. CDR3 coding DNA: TGTGCCAGCAGTTACACACAGGGGATGGGCTACACCTTC.

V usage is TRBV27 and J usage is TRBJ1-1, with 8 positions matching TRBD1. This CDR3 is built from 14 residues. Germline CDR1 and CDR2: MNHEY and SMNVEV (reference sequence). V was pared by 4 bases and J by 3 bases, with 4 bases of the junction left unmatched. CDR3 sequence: CASSYRTGYTEAFF. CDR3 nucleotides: TGTGCCAGCAGTTATCGGACAGGGTACACTGAAGCTTTCTTT.

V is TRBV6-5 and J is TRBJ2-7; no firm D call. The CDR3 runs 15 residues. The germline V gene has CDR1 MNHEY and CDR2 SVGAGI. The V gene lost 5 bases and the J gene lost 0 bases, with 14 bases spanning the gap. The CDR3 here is CASSLQVGSSYEQYF. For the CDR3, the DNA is TGTGCCAGCAGTCTTCAGGTTGGGTCCTCCTACGAGCAGTACTTC.

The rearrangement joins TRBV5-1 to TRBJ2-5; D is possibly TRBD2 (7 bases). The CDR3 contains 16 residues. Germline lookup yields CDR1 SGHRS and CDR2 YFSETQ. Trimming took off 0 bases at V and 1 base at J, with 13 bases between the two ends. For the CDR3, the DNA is TGCGCCAGCAGCTTGGCTGGCGGGGGCTTCCAAGAGACCCAGTACTTC. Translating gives CASSLAGGGFQETQYF.

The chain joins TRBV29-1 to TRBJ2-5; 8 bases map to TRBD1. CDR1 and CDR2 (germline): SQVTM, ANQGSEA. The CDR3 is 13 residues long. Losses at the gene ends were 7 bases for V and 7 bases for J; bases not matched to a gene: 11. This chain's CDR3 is CSGGTGRTGTQYF. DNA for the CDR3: TGCAGCGGGGGGACAGGACGGACTGGGACCCAGTACTTC. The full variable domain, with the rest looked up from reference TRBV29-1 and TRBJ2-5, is SAVISQKPSRDICQRGTSLTIQCQVDSQVTMMFWYRQQPGQSLTLIATANQGSEATYESGFVIDKFPISRPNLTFSTLTVSNMSPEDSSIYLCSGGTGRTGTQYFGPGTRLLVL.

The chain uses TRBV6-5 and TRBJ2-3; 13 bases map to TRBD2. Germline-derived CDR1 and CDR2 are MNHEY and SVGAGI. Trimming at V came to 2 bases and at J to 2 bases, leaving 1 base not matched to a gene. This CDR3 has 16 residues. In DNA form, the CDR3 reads TGTGCCAGCAGTTACGGGACTAGCGGGGCCACAGATACGCAGTATTTT. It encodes CASSYGTSGATDTQYF.

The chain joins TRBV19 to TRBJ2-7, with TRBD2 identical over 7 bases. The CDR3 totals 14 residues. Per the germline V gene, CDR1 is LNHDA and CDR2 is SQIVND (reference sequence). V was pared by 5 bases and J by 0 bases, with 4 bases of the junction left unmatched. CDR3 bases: TGTGCCAGTAGTTGGGAGGGTAGCTCCTACGAGCAGTACTTC. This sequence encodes CASSWEGSSYEQYF.

CDR3: CATTRGRGYNEQFF. CDR3 sequence (DNA): TGTGCCACCACACGGGGCAGGGGTTACAATGAGCAGTTCTTC. J is TRBJ2-1 and V is TRBV18; tentative D call: TRBD1 (6 bases). V lost 10 bases to trimming and J lost 4 bases, with 17 bases between them. This CDR3 contains 14 residues. Germline CDR1 and CDR2: KGHSH and LQKENI.

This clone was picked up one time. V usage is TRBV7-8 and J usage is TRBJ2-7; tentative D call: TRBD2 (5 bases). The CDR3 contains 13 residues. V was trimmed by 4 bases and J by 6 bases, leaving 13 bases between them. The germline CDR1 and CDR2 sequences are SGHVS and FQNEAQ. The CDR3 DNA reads TGTGCCAGCAGCTGGAACGTAGGAGGCGAGCAGTACTTC. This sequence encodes CASSWNVGGEQYF.

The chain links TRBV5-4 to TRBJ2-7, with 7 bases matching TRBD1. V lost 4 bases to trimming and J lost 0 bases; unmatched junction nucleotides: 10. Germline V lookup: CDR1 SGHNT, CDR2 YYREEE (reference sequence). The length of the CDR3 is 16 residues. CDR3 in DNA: TGTGCCAGCAGCCGAATTCAGGGGGAGAGCTCCTACGAGCAGTACTTC. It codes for CASSRIQGESSYEQYF.

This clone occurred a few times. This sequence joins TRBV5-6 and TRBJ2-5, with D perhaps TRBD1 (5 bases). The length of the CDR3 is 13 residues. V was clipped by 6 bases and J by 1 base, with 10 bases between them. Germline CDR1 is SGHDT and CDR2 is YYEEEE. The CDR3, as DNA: TGTGCCAGCAACTACAGGACCCAAGAGACCCAGTACTTC. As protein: CASNYRTQETQYF.

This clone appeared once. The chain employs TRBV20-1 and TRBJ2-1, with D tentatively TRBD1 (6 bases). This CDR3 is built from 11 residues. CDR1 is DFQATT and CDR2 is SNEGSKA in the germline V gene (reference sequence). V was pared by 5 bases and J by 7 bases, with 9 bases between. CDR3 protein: CSAPRGNEQFF. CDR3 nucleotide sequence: TGCAGTGCTCCTAGGGGGAATGAGCAGTTCTTC.

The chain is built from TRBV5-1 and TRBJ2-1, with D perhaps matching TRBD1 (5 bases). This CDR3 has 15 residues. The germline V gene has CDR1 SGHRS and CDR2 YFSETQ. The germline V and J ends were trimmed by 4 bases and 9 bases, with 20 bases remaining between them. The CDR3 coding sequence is TGCGCCAGCAGCCCCATCCGGCAGGGATCTGGTGAGCAGTTCTTC. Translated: CASSPIRQGSGEQFF.

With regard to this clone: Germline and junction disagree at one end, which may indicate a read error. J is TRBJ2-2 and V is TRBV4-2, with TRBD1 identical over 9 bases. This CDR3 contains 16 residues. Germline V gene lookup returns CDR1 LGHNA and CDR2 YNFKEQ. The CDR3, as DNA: TGTGCCAGCAGCTTTCCCGGGACAGGGAACGCCGGGGAGCTGTTTTTT. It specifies CASSFPGTGNAGELFF.

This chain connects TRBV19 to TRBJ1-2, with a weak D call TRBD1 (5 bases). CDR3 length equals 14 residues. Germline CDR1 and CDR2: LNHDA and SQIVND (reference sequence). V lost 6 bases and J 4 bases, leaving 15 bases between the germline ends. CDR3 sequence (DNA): TGTGCCAGTAGGTTTAAAGTGGACACCTATGGCTACACCTTC. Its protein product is CASRFKVDTYGYTF.

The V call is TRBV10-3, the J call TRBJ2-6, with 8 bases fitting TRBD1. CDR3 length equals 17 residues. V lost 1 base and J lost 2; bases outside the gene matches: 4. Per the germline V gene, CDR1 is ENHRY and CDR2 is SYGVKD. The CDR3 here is CAISELIQGAGANVLTF. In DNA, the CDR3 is TGTGCCATCAGTGAGTTGATACAGGGGGCTGGGGCCAACGTCCTGACTTTC.

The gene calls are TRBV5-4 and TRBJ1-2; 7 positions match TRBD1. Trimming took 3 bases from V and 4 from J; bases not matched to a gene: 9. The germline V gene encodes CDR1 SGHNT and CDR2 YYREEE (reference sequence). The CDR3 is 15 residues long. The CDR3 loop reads CASSWGTDSSYGYTF. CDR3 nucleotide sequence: TGTGCCAGCAGCTGGGGGACAGACAGTAGCTATGGCTACACCTTC.